This TCR beta chain was captured in a study of blood T cell repertoires in COVID-19. The table came from immunoSEQ multiplex PCR; TCRdb's copy has only in-frame clones and leaves some out. This table has tens of thousands of clones, more than 80% appearing once. This CDR3 spans 16 amino acids. The V and J ends lost 4 bases and 0 bases respectively, with 16 bases between them. CDR1 is SEHNR and CDR2 is FQNEAQ in the germline V gene (reference sequence). Sequencing was carried out using peripheral blood. This receptor was taken from a man in his 60s with acute or convalescent COVID-19. The chain links TRBV7-9 to TRBJ2-7, with a weak D call TRBD1 (6 bases). The CDR3 reads CASSSNRGQPSYEQYF. The CDR3 region has the DNA TGTGCCAGCAGCTCCAATCGCGGACAGCCCTCCTACGAGCAGTACTTC.